The 25 T cell receptor beta chains reported below all come from one sample, sequenced in a study of T cell changes during pregnancy in multiple sclerosis. Assay: immunoSEQ multiplex PCR; the TCRdb copy retains only in-frame clones and omits some. There are approximately 99,000 clones in the sample; about 94% occur only once, and over 0.85% lies in the top ten. This material consisted of peripheral blood, taken after pregnancy. These receptors all stem from a female donor with multiple sclerosis, enrolled in a pregnancy study.

This chain joins TRBV5-4 and TRBJ1-4; D is undetermined. The CDR3 has 14 amino acids. The V end was cut by 4 bases, the J end by 5 bases, with 12 bases between. The germline V gene has CDR1 SGHNT and CDR2 YYREEE (reference sequence). The CDR3 sequence is CASSPRGDNEKLFF. CDR3 sequence (DNA): TGTGCCAGCAGCCCGCGGGGAGACAATGAAAAACTGTTTTTT.

The V gene is TRBV4-1, the J gene TRBJ2-5, with 10 bases matching TRBD2. Trimming at V came to 3 bases and at J to 2 bases, leaving 3 bases not matched to a gene. Germline assignment: CDR1 MGHRA and CDR2 YSYEKL. The CDR3 runs 15 residues. The CDR3 region is CASSHLAGGQETQYF. Here the CDR3 DNA reads TGCGCCAGCAGCCACTTAGCGGGAGGACAAGAGACCCAGTACTTC.

The chain uses TRBV5-6 and TRBJ1-3, with no clear D. V was trimmed by 2 bases and J by 3 bases, leaving 15 bases between them. Looked up from germline, CDR1 is SGHDT and CDR2 is YYEEEE. The CDR3 covers 16 residues. CDR3 sequence (DNA): TGTGCCAGCAGCTTTCGGGGAGTGATCCTTGGAAACACCATATATTTT. It translates to CASSFRGVILGNTIYF.

V and J are TRBV9 and TRBJ2-2, with D perhaps TRBD1 (5 bases). Germline values: CDR1 SGDLS, CDR2 YYNGEE. The V gene lost 0 bases and the J gene lost 7 bases, with 10 bases spanning the gap. This CDR3 is 14 amino acids long. CDR3 sequence reads: CASSVVTGGGELFF. For the CDR3, the DNA is TGTGCCAGCAGCGTAGTCACAGGCGGCGGGGAGCTGTTTTTT.

The chain combines TRBV30 with TRBJ2-2; TRBD1 matches at 10 bases. The CDR3 length is 17 residues. V was pared by 1 base and J by 4 bases, with 9 bases of the junction left unmatched. Per the germline V gene, CDR1 is GTSNPN and CDR2 is SVGIG (reference sequence). The CDR3 DNA follows: TGTGCCTGGAGTGCCCGGAGACAGGGGGCGCGCACCGGGGAGCTGTTTTTT. Protein sequence: CAWSARRQGARTGELFF.

The V gene is TRBV15, the J gene TRBJ2-3; D perhaps matches TRBD1 (7 bases). The length of the CDR3 is 16 residues. CDR1 is LNHNV, CDR2 YYDKDF, per germline (reference sequence). The V gene lost 0 bases and the J gene lost 5 bases, with 15 bases spanning the gap. The CDR3 loop reads CATSRDRAGGGDTQYF. Written as DNA, the CDR3 is TGTGCCACCAGCAGAGATCGTGCAGGGGGAGGAGATACGCAGTATTTT.

The J gene is TRBJ2-7, the V gene TRBV18, with TRBD1 matching over 7 bases. There are 18 residues in the CDR3. Germline V gene data show CDR1 as KGHSH and CDR2 as LQKENI. Trimming at V came to 4 bases and at J to 2 bases, leaving 17 bases not matched to a gene. CDR3 sequence (DNA): TGTGCCAGCTCACATACCGGGACAGATCGTTTCCTTACCTACGAGCAGTACTTC. This sequence encodes CASSHTGTDRFLTYEQYF.

V gene TRBV5-5 combines with J gene TRBJ2-7, with D perhaps matching TRBD1 (5 bases). The CDR3 consists of 14 residues. Germline V lookup: CDR1 SGHKS, CDR2 YYEKEE (reference sequence). Trimming left V 4 bases short and J 2 bases short, with 13 bases between. The CDR3 loop is CASSQGPPPYEQYF. In DNA, the CDR3 is TGTGCCAGCAGCCAGGGCCCTCCCCCCTACGAGCAGTACTTC.

The chain has TRBV11-2 and TRBJ2-3; 9 nucleotides agree with TRBD2. CDR3 length: 16 residues. V lost 5 bases, J lost 3 bases, and 9 bases stayed unmatched. In germline, CDR1 is SGHAT, CDR2 FQNNGV. The CDR3 spells CASSVGASGRTDTQYF. For the CDR3, the DNA is TGTGCCAGCAGCGTAGGTGCGAGCGGGAGGACAGATACGCAGTATTTT.

This sequence joins TRBV9 and TRBJ2-2; 7 bases match TRBD2. The length of the CDR3 is 15 residues. Germline V gene data show CDR1 as SGDLS and CDR2 as YYNGEE. The ends lost 4 bases at V and 5 bases at J; junction bases unmatched: 8. DNA of the CDR3: TGTGCCAGCAGCCCGACGGGGGGAGGGACCGGGGAGCTGTTTTTT. This gives the protein CASSPTGGGTGELFF.

This chain links TRBV7-9 with TRBJ2-1, with D tentatively TRBD1 (6 bases). V was pared by 4 bases and J by 10 bases, with 11 bases between. Germline V CDR1 and CDR2: SEHNR, FQNEAQ (reference sequence). This CDR3 region has 12 residues. The CDR3 reads CASSSIGTEQFF. The CDR3 DNA follows: TGTGCCAGCAGCTCAATTGGGACAGAGCAGTTCTTC. The complete variable domain, with remaining parts taken from reference TRBV7-9 and TRBJ2-1, reads DTGVSQNPRHKITKRGQNVTFRCDPISEHNRLYWYRQTLGQGPEFLTYFQNEAQLEKSRLLSDRFSAERPKGSFSTLEIQRTEQGDSAMYLCASSSIGTEQFFGPGTRLTVL.

The rearrangement uses TRBV10-2 and TRBJ2-2, with D possibly matching TRBD2 (5 bases). The CDR3 is 17 amino acids. Germline values: CDR1 WSHSY, CDR2 SAAADI. V was trimmed by 4 bases and J by 6 bases, leaving 21 bases between them. CDR3 sequence: CASSGPVGERPPGELFF. The CDR3 bases are TGCGCCAGCAGTGGACCCGTGGGAGAGCGACCGCCCGGGGAGCTGTTTTTT.

The rearrangement joins TRBV6-1 to TRBJ2-7, with TRBD1 matching over 7 bases. The V and J ends lost 8 bases and 7 bases, in that order; junction bases with no gene match: 11. The CDR3 has 13 amino acids. The germline V gene has CDR1 MNHNS and CDR2 SASEGT. In DNA form, the CDR3 reads TGTGCCAGCCGCCGGGACAGCTTAGGTGAGCAGTACTTC. Protein sequence: CASRRDSLGEQYF.

This clone was picked up one time. This chain uses TRBV20-1 with TRBJ2-1; the D is unclear. Trimming removed 4 bases from V and 9 bases from J, with 10 bases in between. The CDR3 has 11 amino acids. CDR1 is DFQATT, CDR2 SNEGSKA, per germline (reference sequence). DNA for the CDR3: TGCAGTGCTATAGAATACTCTGAGCAGTTCTTC. It codes for CSAIEYSEQFF.

This chain joins TRBV15 and TRBJ1-2, with D unresolved. The V gene lost 0 bases and the J gene lost 3 bases, with 8 bases spanning the gap. Germline V CDR1 and CDR2: LNHNV, YYDKDF (reference sequence). This CDR3 region has 14 residues. CDR3 sequence: CATSRERRDYGYTF. In nucleotides, the CDR3 is TGTGCCACCAGCAGAGAGAGGAGGGACTATGGCTACACCTTC.

A remark on this clone: Since a much larger clone is just one base distant, this may be a read error. The chain has TRBV12-1 and TRBJ1-1; the table gives TRBD1 as D, unverified against the DNA. TRBV12-1 is described as a pseudogene. The CDR3 is 14 amino acids. CDR3 sequence (DNA): TGTGCCAGCAGCTCCGACAGAGAGAACACTGAAGCTTTCTTT. It yields the protein CASSSDRENTEAFF.

This rearrangement joins TRBV9 to TRBJ2-7, with 8 positions matching TRBD1. The V gene end was trimmed by 4 bases and the J gene end by 3 bases; junction bases not matched to a gene: 6. The CDR3 is 14 amino acids. Per the germline V gene, CDR1 is SGDLS and CDR2 is YYNGEE. The CDR3 region has the DNA TGTGCCAGCAGCCCAAGGACAGGGAGCTACGAGCAGTACTTC. This gives the protein CASSPRTGSYEQYF.

The V and J genes are TRBV28 and TRBJ2-5; D remains unclear. CDR1 is MDHEN and CDR2 is SYDVKM in the germline V gene. This CDR3 is built from 15 residues. V lost 5 bases and J 0 bases, leaving 13 bases between the germline ends. CDR3 sequence: CASSHKQSYQETQYF. The CDR3 DNA is TGTGCCAGCAGTCATAAACAGTCGTACCAAGAGACCCAGTACTTC.

The chain joins TRBV27 to TRBJ1-2, with TRBD1 as a possible D gene (6 bases). CDR3 size: 13 residues. Trimming left V 2 bases short and J 4 bases short, with 8 bases between. Germline CDR1 reads MNHEY; CDR2 reads SMNVEV (reference sequence). This CDR3 reads CASSLQGLYGYTF. The CDR3 DNA is TGTGCCAGCAGTTTACAGGGGCTCTATGGCTACACCTTC.

This clone was detected only a few times. The rearrangement joins TRBV7-9 to TRBJ1-2; TRBD1 agrees at 9 bases. CDR1 SEHNR and CDR2 FQNEAQ come from the germline V gene (reference sequence). Losses at the gene ends were 5 bases for V and 6 bases for J; bases not matched to a gene: 4. The CDR3 length is 13 residues. CDR3 amino acids: CASSRDRVNGYTF. CDR3 DNA sequence: TGTGCCAGCAGCAGGGACAGGGTGAATGGCTACACCTTC.

The V call is TRBV9, the J call TRBJ1-1; D gene uncertain. CDR1 and CDR2 (germline): SGDLS, YYNGEE. V dropped 0 bases and J dropped 0 bases, with 6 bases sitting between them. This CDR3 is built from 14 residues. CDR3 sequence (DNA): TGTGCCAGCAGCGTAGACGGGATGAACACTGAAGCTTTCTTT. It specifies CASSVDGMNTEAFF.

J is TRBJ2-7 and V is TRBV14; possibly TRBD2 for D (5 bases). Germline assignment: CDR1 SGHDN and CDR2 FVKESK. This CDR3 has 13 amino acids. The ends were cut back, 0 bases at V and 9 bases at J, with 12 bases in the middle. CDR3 bases: TGTGCCAGCAGCCAAGATCTAGGGAGTGGGCAGTACTTC. As protein: CASSQDLGSGQYF.

This clone was recorded a few times. This same CDR3 is encoded by further DNA sequences in the sample. This chain connects TRBV5-4 to TRBJ1-2, with TRBD1 identical over 7 bases. The CDR3 length is 13 residues. Germline CDR1 is SGHNT and CDR2 is YYREEE (reference sequence). Trimming took 0 bases from V and 4 from J; bases not matched to a gene: 0. CDR3: CASSLDRGYGYTF. As DNA, the CDR3 is TGTGCCAGCAGCTTGGACAGGGGCTATGGCTACACCTTC. The full variable domain, with the rest looked up from reference TRBV5-4 and TRBJ1-2, is ETGVTQSPTHLIKTRGQQVTLRCSSQSGHNTVSWYQQALGQGPQFIFQYYREEENGRGNFPPRFSGLQFPNYSSELNVNALELDDSALYLCASSLDRGYGYTFGSGTRLTVV.

The V and J genes are TRBV27 and TRBJ2-7; no firm D call. CDR3 size: 15 residues. Germline CDR1 is MNHEY and CDR2 is SMNVEV (reference sequence). V lost 0 bases, J lost 2 bases, and 11 bases lay in between. CDR3 protein: CASSLSRRFTYEQYF. The CDR3 DNA follows: TGTGCCAGCAGTTTATCGAGGCGGTTTACCTACGAGCAGTACTTC.

The chain is built from TRBV7-6 and TRBJ2-7; D may be TRBD1 (6 bases). CDR1 is SGHVS and CDR2 is FNYEAQ in the germline V gene. The CDR3 totals 12 residues. V dropped 4 bases and J dropped 4 bases, with 8 bases sitting between them. The CDR3 sequence is CASSSTGYEQYF. CDR3 DNA sequence: TGTGCCAGCAGCTCGACAGGTTACGAGCAGTACTTC.